This TCR beta chain was recovered during a study of human T cells and chemical hapten exposure (dated by TCRdb to the early 2020s). For context, the study as a whole: For sensitization, 2% DPC in acetone was applied to a roughly 2 cm by roughly 2 cm area of upper inner arm skin. Patients additionally received weekly therapeutic DPC doses to the scalp throughout the roughly 25-week study period. Patch testing was performed on the upper back with Finn chambers containing 0.01% DPC, and the patch tests were scored after 6 days according to International Contact Dermatitis Research Group standards. Most of the patients in the cohort were female, and the cohort covered alopecia areata with under or over 50% scalp involvement, alopecia totalis and alopecia universalis. Libraries were pooled for sequencing, and variation in per-sample TCR yields was attributed mainly to small differences in library volumes within the pool. In alopecia patients, the study followed how the peripheral blood TCR repertoire changed in vivo over primary and secondary sensitization to diphenylcyclopropenone (DPC), a hapten. Patient blood was sampled pre-sensitization (week 0) and at 2, 6 and about 24 weeks after DPC sensitization. Twenty-nine alopecia patients provided blood for TCR sequencing at one to four time points (pre-sensitization, 2, 6 and 24 weeks).

This clonotype was recorded at least ten times. What this receptor recognizes is not known. The input lacks base qualities; no much larger clone sits a single base away. In the germline V gene, CDR1 corresponds to SGHDN and CDR2 to FVKESK. The CDR3, cysteine through phenylalanine, is 14 amino acids long. This entry keeps only the CDR3 DNA: 42 bases, framed from base 1. Trimming removed 6 bases from V and 0 bases from J, leaving 12 bases between the germline ends. Libraries were constructed by RACE. This sample was sequenced with a NextSeq 500. During library preparation, unique molecular identifiers were attached to individual cDNA molecules so that TCRs could be counted quantitatively and reproducibly. For every blood RNA sample, sequencing covered both the TCR alpha and TCR beta chains. The original pipeline was this. The median number of TCRs per sample was roughly 94,000, ranging from 23,224 to 690,600. V, J and CDR3 annotation of the TCR reads was carried out using the Decombinator software suite. For the PS versus PT1 abundance plots, all samples were subsampled to the same number of TCRs (28,000). TCRs were defined as expanded if absent before sensitization and observed at least eight times at the 2-week time point. TCRdb redid the processing of the public reads, applying fastp at Q25 and MiXCR, and retained in-frame beta chains. Each entry is one CDR3 protein sequence, shown with its most common DNA and genes. TCRdb's processing, not the study's, gives the V and J calls here. For this sample there are 80,000 or so distinct CDR3 sequences; roughly 10% appear just once. The leading ten clones occupy approximately 4.4% of the sample.

Study-level results and caveats: Significantly more large CDR3 similarity clusters were formed by expanded TCRs than by pre-sensitization or healthy control sets, consistent with antigen-driven responses. Because every patient had alopecia, a presumed autoimmune disease, the patients' immune response might differ from that of healthy individuals. Patch test score correlated positively with the number of PT1 expanded TCRs, reaching significance at thresholds 8, 16 and 32 but not at 4. After repeated subsampling, the strength of the expansion versus patch-test correlation and the threshold at which it became significant changed. The number of TCRs above 1 in 1000 frequency did not change with DPC sensitization; there was no evidence of global repertoire structure alterations.

The time point label for this specimen denotes: patch test 1, 2 weeks after DPC sensitization. The treatment or condition label here, explained by the study, means: therapeutic diphenylcyclopropenone sensitization with weekly scalp DPC. At each patch-test visit, blood was drawn before the patch test was applied. Patients were considered eligible if aged 18 to 70, diagnosed with alopecia and deemed suitable for DPC therapy, and patients were excluded if pregnant. Total RNA was extracted from unfractionated whole blood collected in Tempus Blood RNA tubes. The specimen was whole blood, collected in connection with sensitization to the hapten diphenylcyclopropenone (DPC). The sequence derives from a woman aged 45-60 years with alopecia areata. Some clones in this sample may be carry-over from other donors' samples. Recombination linked TRBV14 to TRBJ2-7, with no D gene named confidently. The DNA reads TGTGCCAGCAGTCCCTCGGCGGTCTCCTACGAGCAGTACTTC. It translates to CASSPSAVSYEQYF. Here the CDR3 is joined to the reference TRBV14 and TRBJ2-7 genes, and the full variable domain is: EAGVTQFPSHSVIEKGQTVTLRCDPISGHDNLYWYRRVMGKEIKFLLHFVKESKQDESGMPNNRFLAERTGGTYSTLKVQPAELEDSGVYFCASSPSAVSYEQYFGPGTRLTVT.